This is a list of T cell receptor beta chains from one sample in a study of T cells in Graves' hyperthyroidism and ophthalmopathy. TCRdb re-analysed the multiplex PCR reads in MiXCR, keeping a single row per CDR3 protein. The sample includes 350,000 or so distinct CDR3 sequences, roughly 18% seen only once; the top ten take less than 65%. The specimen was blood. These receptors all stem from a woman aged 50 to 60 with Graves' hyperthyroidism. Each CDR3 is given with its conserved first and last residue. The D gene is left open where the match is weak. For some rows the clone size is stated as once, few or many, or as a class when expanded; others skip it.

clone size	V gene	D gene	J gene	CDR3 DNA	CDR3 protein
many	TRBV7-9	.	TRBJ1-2	TGTGCCAGCAGCTTAGGGTCTACGGCCTATGGCTACACCTTC	CASSLGSTAYGYTF
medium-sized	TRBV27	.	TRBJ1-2	TGTGCCAGCAGTTTATCGAGAGGGGGTCTAAATGGCTACACCTTC	CASSLSRGGLNGYTF
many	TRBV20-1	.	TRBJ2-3	TGCAGTGCTTACCCAGGTGGCACAGATACGCAGTATTTT	CSAYPGGTDTQYF
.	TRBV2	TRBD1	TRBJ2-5	TGTGCCAGAGCGACAGGGGACCAAGAGACCCAGTACTTC	CARATGDQETQYF
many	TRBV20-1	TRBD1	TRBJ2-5	TGCAGTGCTGGACAGGGTCGAGAGACCCAGTACTTC	CSAGQGRETQYF
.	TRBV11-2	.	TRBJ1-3	TGTGCCAGCAGCTCGTTTACAGGACACTCTGGAAACACCATATATTTT	CASSSFTGHSGNTIYF
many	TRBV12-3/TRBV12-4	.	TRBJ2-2	TGTGCCAGCAGTTTACATTTCTGGGAGGGGGATGACACCGGGGAGCTGTTTTTT	CASSLHFWEGDDTGELFF
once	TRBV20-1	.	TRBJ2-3	TGCAGTGCAGCCCCTGGAGGCGCTCGGGATACGCAGTGTTTT	CSAAPGGARDTQCF
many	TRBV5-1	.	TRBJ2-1	TGCGCCAGCAGCTTGGTTGACGGGATGAACAATGAGCAGTTCTTC	CASSLVDGMNNEQFF
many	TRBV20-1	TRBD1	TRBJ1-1	TGCAGTGCTAGAGATCTCGCAGGGGGCACGAACACTGAAGCTTTCTTT	CSARDLAGGTNTEAFF
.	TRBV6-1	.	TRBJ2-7	TGTGCCAGCAGTGAAAACAGCCAGTCCTACCACGAGCAGTACTTC	CASSENSQSYHEQYF
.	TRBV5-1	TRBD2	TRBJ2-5	TGCGCCAGCACTCCCGGGACTACAAGAGAGACCCAGTACTTC	CASTPGTTRETQYF
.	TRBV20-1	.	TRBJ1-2	TGCAGTGCTATCGCGGCAAACTATGGCTACACCTTC	CSAIAANYGYTF
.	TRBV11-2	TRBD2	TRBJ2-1	TGTGCCAGCAGCCAAAACAGCGCGGGAGCAAGCAATGAGCAGTTCTTC	CASSQNSAGASNEQFF
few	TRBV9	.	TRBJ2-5	TGTGCCAGCAGCGTAGACGTCAATCGACAGGAGACCCAGTACTTC	CASSVDVNRQETQYF
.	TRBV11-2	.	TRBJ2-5	TGTGCCAGCAGCTTAGCTGCAGGACAAGGCCAGTACTTC	CASSLAAGQGQYF
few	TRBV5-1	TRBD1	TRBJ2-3	TGCGCCAGCAGCCCCGACAGGGTGAATGTGAATACGCAGTATTTT	CASSPDRVNVNTQYF
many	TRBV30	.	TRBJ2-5	TGTGCCTGGAGTCTGGGTCGTCGAGAGACCCAGTACTTC	CAWSLGRRETQYF
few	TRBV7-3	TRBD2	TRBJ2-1	TGTGCCAGCAGCTTATCTGGACTAGCGGCCTACAATGAGCAGTTCTTC	CASSLSGLAAYNEQFF
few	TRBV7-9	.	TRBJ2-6	TGTGCCAGCAGCACCTACCCAAGGGCCAACGTCCTGACTTTC	CASSTYPRANVLTF